The 7 T cell receptor beta chains below were found in one sample sequenced in a study of Ad26.COV2.S vaccination and SARS-CoV-2 variants. Assay: immunoSEQ multiplex PCR; the TCRdb copy retains only in-frame clones and omits some. The sample yields about 280,000 clones, around 87% seen once. Treatment denoted: about 20 received Ad26.COV2.S at low or high dose, single or two shots; about 5 received placebo; per-sample allocation not given. Repertoires come from day 63 after the first vaccine or placebo injection. The sequencing here drew on peripheral blood, taken in a trial of Ad26.COV2.S vaccine versus placebo. These receptors came from a person aged 18-60 years who received the Ad26.COV2.S COVID-19 vaccine or a placebo.

The V call is TRBV3-1 (or the pseudogene TRBV3-2), the J call TRBJ2-7; perhaps D is TRBD1 or TRBD2 (5 bases each). Trimming shortened V by 4 bases and J by 3 bases, and 13 bases separated the two germline ends. The CDR3 consists of 14 residues. Germline V gives CDR1 LGHDT, CDR2 YNNKEL (reference sequence). The CDR3 loop is CASSRRDLDYEQYF. Written as DNA, the CDR3 is TGTGCCAGCAGCCGACGGGACCTCGACTACGAGCAGTACTTC.

CDR3 coding DNA: TGTGCCAGCAGCCACAGGGAGACCTCCTACGAGCAGTACTTC. It is translated as CASSHRETSYEQYF. The chain joins TRBV3-1 (or the pseudogene TRBV3-2) to TRBJ2-7; either TRBD1 or TRBD2 may fit D (5 bases each). CDR1 and CDR2 (germline): LGHDT, YNNKEL (reference sequence). CDR3 length: 14 amino acids. V lost 3 bases and J 0 bases, leaving 9 bases between the germline ends.

In this sample, this clone turned up once. The genes are TRBV2 and TRBJ2-3; D gene unclear. V dropped 5 bases and J dropped 2 bases, with 8 bases sitting between them. Per germline, CDR1 SNHLY and CDR2 FYNNEI. The CDR3 length is 13 residues. CDR3 region: CASSPRNTDTQYF. CDR3 nucleotides: TGTGCCAGCAGTCCCCGAAACACAGATACGCAGTATTTT.

The chain combines TRBV11-2 with TRBJ2-2; unclear D gene. Germline assignment: CDR1 SGHAT and CDR2 FQNNGV. The CDR3 length is 14 residues. V gave up 10 bases and J gave up 2 bases, with 14 bases separating them. The CDR3 spells CATNSRLNTGELFF. In DNA, the CDR3 is TGTGCCACCAACTCGAGGCTTAACACCGGGGAGCTGTTTTTT.

V is TRBV19 and J is TRBJ2-7, with 11 bases matching TRBD1. Losses at the gene ends were 4 bases for V and 4 bases for J; bases not matched to a gene: 6. The germline CDR1 and CDR2 sequences are LNHDA and SQIVND (reference sequence). The CDR3 runs to 15 residues. This CDR3 is CASSTGQGAFYEQYF. CDR3 DNA sequence: TGTGCCAGTAGTACCGGACAGGGGGCTTTTTACGAGCAGTACTTC. Full variable domain (outside the CDR3, taken from reference TRBV19 and TRBJ2-7): DGGITQSPKYLFRKEGQNVTLSCEQNLNHDAMYWYRQDPGQGLRLIYYSQIVNDFQKGDIAEGYSVSREKKESFPLTVTSAQKNPTAFYLCASSTGQGAFYEQYFGPGTRLTVT.

The chain recombines TRBV5-1 with TRBJ2-3; 10 nucleotides align to TRBD2. Losses at the gene ends were 4 bases for V and 5 bases for J; bases not matched to a gene: 10. This CDR3 comprises 16 residues. Germline V gives CDR1 SGHRS, CDR2 YFSETQ. The CDR3, as DNA: TGCGCCAGCAGCCCGCCGCTAGCGGGAGCGCAAGATACGCAGTATTTT. Its translation: CASSPPLAGAQDTQYF.

V gene TRBV6-5 combines with J gene TRBJ1-5; 7 bases match TRBD1. This CDR3 is 14 amino acids long. CDR1 and CDR2 from the germline V gene are MNHEY and SVGAGI. The ends lost 6 bases at V and 4 bases at J; junction bases unmatched: 6. The CDR3 DNA sequence: TGTGCCAGCAGCCCGGGACAGACAAATCAGCCCCAGCATTTT. This sequence encodes CASSPGQTNQPQHF.